The following is a T cell receptor beta chain sequence with its context. The source of the sample is a study of blood T cell repertoires in COVID-19. Study-level information: COVID-19 samples from acute and convalescent phases originated in the United States, Italy and Spain. T cells, B-cell-depleted T cells, or PBMCs supplied cDNA or gDNA.

Original processing methods: Amplification with reference gene primers provided the estimates of nucleated cell counts. Sequencing was performed with immunoSEQ multiplex PCR; in TCRdb, only in-frame clones are kept and a portion is missing. The V and J calls and clone size come from that table; D and trimming were worked out from the DNA. The data show fewer than 500,000 clones, approximately 90% seen once. CDR3 length equals 16 residues. The V segment lost 2 bases and the J segment 2 bases; nucleotides outside the gene matches: 3. The germline V gene encodes CDR1 SNHLY and CDR2 FYNNEI. The origin of this receptor is a woman aged 25 to 39 with acute or convalescent COVID-19. The source material was peripheral blood. This rearrangement joins TRBV2 to TRBJ2-3; 11 positions match TRBD2. The CDR3 nucleotides are TGTGCCAGCAGTGAACTAGCGGGGGGCGTCACAGATACGCAGTATTTT. Its translation is CASSELAGGVTDTQYF.